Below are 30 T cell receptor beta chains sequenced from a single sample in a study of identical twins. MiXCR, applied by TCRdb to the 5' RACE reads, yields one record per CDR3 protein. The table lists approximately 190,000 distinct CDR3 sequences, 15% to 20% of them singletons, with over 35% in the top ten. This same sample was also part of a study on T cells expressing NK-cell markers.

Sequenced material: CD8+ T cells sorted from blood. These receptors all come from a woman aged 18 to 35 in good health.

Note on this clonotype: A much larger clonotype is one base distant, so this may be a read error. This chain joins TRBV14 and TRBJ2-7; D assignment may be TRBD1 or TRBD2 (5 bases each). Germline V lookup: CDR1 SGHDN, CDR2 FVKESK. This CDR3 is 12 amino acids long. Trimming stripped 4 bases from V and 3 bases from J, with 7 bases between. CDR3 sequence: CASSRDGYEQYF. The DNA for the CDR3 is TGTGCCAGCAGCCGGGACGGCTACGAGCAGTACTTC. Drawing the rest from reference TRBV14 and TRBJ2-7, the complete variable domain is EAGVTQFPSHSVIEKGQTVTLRCDPISGHDNLYWYRRVMGKEIKFLLHFVKESKQDESGMPNNRFLAERTGGTYSTLKVQPAELEDSGVYFCASSRDGYEQYFGPGTRLTVT.

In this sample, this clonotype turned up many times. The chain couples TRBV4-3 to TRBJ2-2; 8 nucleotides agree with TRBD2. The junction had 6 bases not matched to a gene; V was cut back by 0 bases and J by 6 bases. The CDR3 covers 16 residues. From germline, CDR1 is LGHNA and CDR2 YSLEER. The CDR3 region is CASSQDPGGGAGELFF. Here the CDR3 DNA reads TGCGCCAGCAGCCAAGATCCGGGAGGGGGTGCCGGGGAGCTGTTTTTT.

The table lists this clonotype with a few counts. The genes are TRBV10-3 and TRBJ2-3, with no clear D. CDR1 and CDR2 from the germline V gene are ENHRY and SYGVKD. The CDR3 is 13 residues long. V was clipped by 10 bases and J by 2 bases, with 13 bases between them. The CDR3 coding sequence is TGTGCCACCCTCGACGAGAACACAGATACGCAGTATTTT. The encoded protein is CATLDENTDTQYF.

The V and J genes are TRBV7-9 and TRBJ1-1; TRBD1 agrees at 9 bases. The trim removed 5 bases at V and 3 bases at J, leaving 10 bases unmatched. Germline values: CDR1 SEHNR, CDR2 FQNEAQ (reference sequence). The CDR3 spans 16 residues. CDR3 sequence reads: CASSQPPTGGYTEAFF. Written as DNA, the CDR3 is TGTGCCAGCAGCCAACCCCCGACAGGGGGGTACACTGAAGCTTTCTTT.

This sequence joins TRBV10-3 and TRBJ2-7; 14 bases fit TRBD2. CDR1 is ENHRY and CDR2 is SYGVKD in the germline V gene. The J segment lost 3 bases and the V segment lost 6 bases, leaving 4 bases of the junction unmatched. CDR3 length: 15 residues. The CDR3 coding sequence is TGTGCCATCAGGGAGGGACTAGCGGGAGTCTACGAGCAGTACTTC. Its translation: CAIREGLAGVYEQYF.

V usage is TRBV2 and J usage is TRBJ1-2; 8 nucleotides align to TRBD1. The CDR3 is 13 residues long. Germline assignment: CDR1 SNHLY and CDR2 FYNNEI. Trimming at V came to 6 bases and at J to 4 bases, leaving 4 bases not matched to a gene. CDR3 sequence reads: CASRGQVIYGYTF. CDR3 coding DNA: TGTGCCAGCAGGGGACAGGTGATCTATGGCTACACCTTC.

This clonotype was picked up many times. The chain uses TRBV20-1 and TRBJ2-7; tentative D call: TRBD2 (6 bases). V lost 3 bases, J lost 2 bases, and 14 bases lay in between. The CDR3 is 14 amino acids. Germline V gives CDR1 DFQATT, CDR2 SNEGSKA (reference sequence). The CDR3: CSARGERATYEQYF. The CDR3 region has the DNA TGCAGTGCTAGGGGGGAGCGGGCTACCTACGAGCAGTACTTC.

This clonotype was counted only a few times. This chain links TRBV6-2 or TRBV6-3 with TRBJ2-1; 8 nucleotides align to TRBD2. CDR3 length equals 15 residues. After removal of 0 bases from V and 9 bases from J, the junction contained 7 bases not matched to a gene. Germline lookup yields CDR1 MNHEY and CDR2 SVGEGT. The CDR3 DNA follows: TGTGCCAGCAGTTACTCACTAGCGGCTATGCTTGAGCAGTTCTTC. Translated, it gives CASSYSLAAMLEQFF.

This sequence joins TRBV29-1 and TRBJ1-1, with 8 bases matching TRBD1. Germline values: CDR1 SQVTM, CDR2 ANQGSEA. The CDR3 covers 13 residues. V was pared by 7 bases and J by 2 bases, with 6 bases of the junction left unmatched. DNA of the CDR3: TGCAGCGCTATTACAGGGGGAAACACTGAAGCTTTCTTT. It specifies CSAITGGNTEAFF.

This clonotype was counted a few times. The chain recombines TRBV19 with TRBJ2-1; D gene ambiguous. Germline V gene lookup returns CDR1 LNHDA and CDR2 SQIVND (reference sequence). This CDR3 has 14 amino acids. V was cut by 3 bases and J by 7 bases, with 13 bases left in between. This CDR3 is CASSIGLLGNEQFF. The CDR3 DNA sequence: TGTGCCAGTAGTATCGGGCTACTGGGAAATGAGCAGTTCTTC.

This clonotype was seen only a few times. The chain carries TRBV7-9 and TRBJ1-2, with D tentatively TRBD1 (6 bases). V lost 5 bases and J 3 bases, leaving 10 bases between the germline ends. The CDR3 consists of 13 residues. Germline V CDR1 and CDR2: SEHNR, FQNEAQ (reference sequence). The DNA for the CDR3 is TGTGCCAGCAGCAGGGGGGCTGACTATGGCTACACCTTC. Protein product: CASSRGADYGYTF. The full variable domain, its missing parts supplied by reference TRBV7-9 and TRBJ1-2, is DTGVSQNPRHKITKRGQNVTFRCDPISEHNRLYWYRQTLGQGPEFLTYFQNEAQLEKSRLLSDRFSAERPKGSFSTLEIQRTEQGDSAMYLCASSRGADYGYTFGSGTRLTVV.

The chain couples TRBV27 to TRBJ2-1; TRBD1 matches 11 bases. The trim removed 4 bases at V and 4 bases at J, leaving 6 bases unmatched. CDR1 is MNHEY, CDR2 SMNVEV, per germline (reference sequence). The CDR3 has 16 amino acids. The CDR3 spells CASSSDRGLVYNEQFF. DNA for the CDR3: TGTGCCAGCAGTTCGGACAGGGGGCTCGTGTACAATGAGCAGTTCTTC.

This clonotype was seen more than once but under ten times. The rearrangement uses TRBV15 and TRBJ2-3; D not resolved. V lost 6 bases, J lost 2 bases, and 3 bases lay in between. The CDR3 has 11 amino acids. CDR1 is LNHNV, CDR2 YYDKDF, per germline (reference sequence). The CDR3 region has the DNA TGTGCCACCAGTTACACAGATACGCAGTATTTT. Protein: CATSYTDTQYF. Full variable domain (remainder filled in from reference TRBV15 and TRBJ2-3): DAMVIQNPRYQVTQFGKPVTLSCSQTLNHNVMYWYQQKSSQAPKLLFHYYDKDFNNEADTPDNFQSRRPNTSFCFLDIRSPGLGDTAMYLCATSYTDTQYFGPGTRLTVL.

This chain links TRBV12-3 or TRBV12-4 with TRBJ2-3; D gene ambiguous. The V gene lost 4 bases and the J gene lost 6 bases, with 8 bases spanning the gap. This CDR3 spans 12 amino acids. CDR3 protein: CASSSELDTQYF. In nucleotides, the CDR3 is TGTGCCAGCAGTTCCGAATTGGATACGCAGTATTTT.

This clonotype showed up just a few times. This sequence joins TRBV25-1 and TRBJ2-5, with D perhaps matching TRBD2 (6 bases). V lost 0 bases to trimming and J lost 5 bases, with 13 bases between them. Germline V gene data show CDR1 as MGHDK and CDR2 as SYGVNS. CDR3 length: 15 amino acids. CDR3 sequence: CASSEYTWGEETQYF. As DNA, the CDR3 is TGTGCCAGCAGTGAATATACCTGGGGGGAGGAGACCCAGTACTTC.

The CDR3: CASSLNRGLDEKLFF. In DNA, the CDR3 is TGTGCCAGCAGCCTCAACAGGGGGCTGGATGAAAAACTGTTTTTT. This chain connects TRBV9 to TRBJ1-4; 9 bases fit TRBD1. The CDR3 is 15 amino acids. Trimming cost V 4 bases and J 6 bases; bases outside gene matches: 7. CDR1 and CDR2 (germline): SGDLS, YYNGEE.

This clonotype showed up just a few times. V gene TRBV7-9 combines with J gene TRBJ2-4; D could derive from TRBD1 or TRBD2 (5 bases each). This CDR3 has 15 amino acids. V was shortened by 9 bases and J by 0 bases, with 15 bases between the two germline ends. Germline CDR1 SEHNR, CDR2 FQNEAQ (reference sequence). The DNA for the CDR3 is TGTGCCAGTGGGACGAATAACTTAGCCAAAAACATTCAGTACTTC. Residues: CASGTNNLAKNIQYF. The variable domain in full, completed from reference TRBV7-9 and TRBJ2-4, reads DTGVSQNPRHKITKRGQNVTFRCDPISEHNRLYWYRQTLGQGPEFLTYFQNEAQLEKSRLLSDRFSAERPKGSFSTLEIQRTEQGDSAMYLCASGTNNLAKNIQYFGAGTRLSVL.

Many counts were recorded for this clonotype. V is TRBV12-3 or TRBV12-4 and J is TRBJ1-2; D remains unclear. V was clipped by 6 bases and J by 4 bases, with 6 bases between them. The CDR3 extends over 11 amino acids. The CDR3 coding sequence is TGTGCCAGCAGCGACACCTATGGCTACACCTTC. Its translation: CASSDTYGYTF.

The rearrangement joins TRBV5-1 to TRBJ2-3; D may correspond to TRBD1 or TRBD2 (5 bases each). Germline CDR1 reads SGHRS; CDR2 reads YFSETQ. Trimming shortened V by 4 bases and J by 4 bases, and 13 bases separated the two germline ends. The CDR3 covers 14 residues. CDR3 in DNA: TGCGCCAGCAGCGAGGGACCCAACGCAGATACGCAGTATTTT. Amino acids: CASSEGPNADTQYF.

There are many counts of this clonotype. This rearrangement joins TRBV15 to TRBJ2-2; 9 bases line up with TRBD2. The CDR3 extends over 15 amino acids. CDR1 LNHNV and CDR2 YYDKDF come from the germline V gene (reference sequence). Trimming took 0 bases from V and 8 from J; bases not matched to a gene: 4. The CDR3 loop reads CATSRDRLAGGELFF. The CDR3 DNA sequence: TGTGCCACCAGCAGAGATCGGCTAGCGGGGGGGGAGCTGTTTTTT.

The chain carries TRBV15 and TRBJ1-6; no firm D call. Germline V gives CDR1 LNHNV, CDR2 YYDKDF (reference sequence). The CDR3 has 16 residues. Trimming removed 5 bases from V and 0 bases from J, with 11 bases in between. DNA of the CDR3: TGTGCCACCAGCGGGATCAGTAGCTCCTATAATTCACCCCTCCACTTT. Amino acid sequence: CATSGISSSYNSPLHF. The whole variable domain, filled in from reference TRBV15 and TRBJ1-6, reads DAMVIQNPRYQVTQFGKPVTLSCSQTLNHNVMYWYQQKSSQAPKLLFHYYDKDFNNEADTPDNFQSRRPNTSFCFLDIRSPGLGDTAMYLCATSGISSSYNSPLHFGNGTRLTVT.

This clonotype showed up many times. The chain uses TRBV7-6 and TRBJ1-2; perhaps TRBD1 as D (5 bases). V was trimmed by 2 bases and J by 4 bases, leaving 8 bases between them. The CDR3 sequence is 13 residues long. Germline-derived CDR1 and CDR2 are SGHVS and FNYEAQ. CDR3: CASSLPGSYGYTF. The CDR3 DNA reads TGTGCCAGCAGCTTACCAGGGTCCTATGGCTACACCTTC. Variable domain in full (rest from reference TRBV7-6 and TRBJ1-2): GAGVSQSPRYKVTKRGQDVALRCDPISGHVSLYWYRQALGQGPEFLTYFNYEAQQDKSGLPNDRFSAERPEGSISTLTIQRTEQRDSAMYRCASSLPGSYGYTFGSGTRLTVV.

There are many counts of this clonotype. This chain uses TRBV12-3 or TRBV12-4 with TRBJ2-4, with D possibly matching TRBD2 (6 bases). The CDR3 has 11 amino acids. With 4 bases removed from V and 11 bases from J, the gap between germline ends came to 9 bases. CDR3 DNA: TGTGCCAGCAGTTCCGGCGGGGTTCAGTACTTC. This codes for CASSSGGVQYF.

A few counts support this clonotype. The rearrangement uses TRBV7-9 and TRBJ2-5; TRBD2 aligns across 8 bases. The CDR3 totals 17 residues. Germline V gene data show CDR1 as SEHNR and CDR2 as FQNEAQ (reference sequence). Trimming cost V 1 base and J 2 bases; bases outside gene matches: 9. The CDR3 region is CASSLGIAGKIQETQYF. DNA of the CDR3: TGTGCCAGCAGCTTAGGAATAGCGGGGAAGATACAAGAGACCCAGTACTTC.

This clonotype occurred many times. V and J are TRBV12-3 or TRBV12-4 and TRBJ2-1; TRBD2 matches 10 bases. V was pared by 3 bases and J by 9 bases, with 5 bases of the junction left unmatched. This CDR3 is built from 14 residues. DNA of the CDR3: TGTGCCAGCAGTTTGCTAGCGGGAGTGGGTGAGCAGTTCTTC. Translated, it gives CASSLLAGVGEQFF.

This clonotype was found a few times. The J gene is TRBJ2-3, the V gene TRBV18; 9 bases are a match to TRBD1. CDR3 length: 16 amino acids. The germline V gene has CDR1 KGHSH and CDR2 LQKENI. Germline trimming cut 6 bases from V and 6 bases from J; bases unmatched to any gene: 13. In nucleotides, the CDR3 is TGTGCCAGCTCGCTGACAGGACAGGGGCCCTCGGATACGCAGTATTTT. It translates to CASSLTGQGPSDTQYF.

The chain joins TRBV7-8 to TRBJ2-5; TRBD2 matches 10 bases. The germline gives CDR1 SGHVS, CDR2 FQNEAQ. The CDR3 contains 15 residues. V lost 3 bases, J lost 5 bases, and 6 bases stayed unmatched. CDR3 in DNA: TGTGCCAGCAGCTTTCGAGCGGGGGGGTGGGAGACCCAGTACTTC. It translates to CASSFRAGGWETQYF.

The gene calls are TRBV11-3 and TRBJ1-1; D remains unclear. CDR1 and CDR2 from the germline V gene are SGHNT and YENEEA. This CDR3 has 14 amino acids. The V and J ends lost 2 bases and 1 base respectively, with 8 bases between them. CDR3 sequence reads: CASSLRARNTEAFF. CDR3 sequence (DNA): TGTGCCAGCAGCTTAAGGGCGAGGAACACTGAAGCTTTCTTT.

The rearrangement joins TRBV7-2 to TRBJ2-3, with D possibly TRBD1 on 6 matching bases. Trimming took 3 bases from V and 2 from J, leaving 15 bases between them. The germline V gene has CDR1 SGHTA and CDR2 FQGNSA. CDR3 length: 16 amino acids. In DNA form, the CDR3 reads TGTGCCAGCAGCTTTCTACGGGACACCCTCACAGATACGCAGTATTTT. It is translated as CASSFLRDTLTDTQYF.

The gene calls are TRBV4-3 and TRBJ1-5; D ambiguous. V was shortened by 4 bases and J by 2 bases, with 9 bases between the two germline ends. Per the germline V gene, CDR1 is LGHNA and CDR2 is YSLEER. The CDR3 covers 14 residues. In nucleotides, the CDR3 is TGCGCCAGCAGCCGCGATAGTGGCAATCAGCCCCAGCATTTT. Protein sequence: CASSRDSGNQPQHF.